What follows is one TCR beta chain and its context. These data are taken from a study of blood T cell repertoires in COVID-19. Study context: Material from acute and convalescent COVID-19 was sourced from the United States, Italy and Spain. T cells, B-cell-depleted T cells, or PBMCs provided the cDNA or gDNA that served as material.

Trimming removed 2 bases from V and 1 base from J, with 8 bases in between. Per germline, CDR1 ENHRY and CDR2 SYGVKD. There are 15 residues in the CDR3. Per the authors' pipeline: Using reference gene primer amplification, nucleated cell counts were estimated. The data were produced by immunoSEQ multiplex PCR, yet TCRdb's version contains in-frame clones alone and is incomplete. V, J and clone size are taken as reported in that table, and D and trimming were inferred from the DNA itself. The sample has about 71,000 clones; just over 85% are singletons. This receptor was obtained from a man younger than 40 with acute or convalescent COVID-19. The rearrangement uses TRBV10-3 and TRBJ2-2, with D tentatively TRBD2 (5 bases). The sequenced material came from peripheral blood. DNA of the CDR3: TGTGCCATCAGTGAGGGACTGGGGAACACCGGGGAGCTGTTTTTT. It is translated as CAISEGLGNTGELFF.